This T cell receptor (beta chain) is from a study of blood T cell repertoires in COVID-19. The assay was immunoSEQ multiplex PCR, and TCRdb's table has in-frame clones only and misses some. The sample has 250,000 to 300,000 clones; about 88% are singletons. The CDR3 length is 17 residues. V lost 4 bases and J 2 bases, leaving 19 bases between the germline ends. Per the germline V gene, CDR1 is KGHDR and CDR2 is SFDVKD. This rearrangement joins TRBV24-1 to TRBJ2-5; possible D gene TRBD1, 6 bases. This TCR was recovered from a man aged 18 to 29 with active or convalescent COVID-19. The sequenced sample consisted of peripheral blood. The CDR3 bases are TGTGCCACCAGTGACGCAGGGGATGGGCCCGTTCAAGAGACCCAGTACTTC. Amino acid sequence: CATSDAGDGPVQETQYF.